The T cell receptor beta chain under discussion was sequenced for a study of blood T cell repertoires in COVID-19. Trimming took off 6 bases at V and 2 bases at J, with 16 bases between the two ends. The CDR3 length is 15 residues. The germline gives CDR1 MDHEN, CDR2 SYDVKM. Libraries were prepared by immunoSEQ multiplex PCR; TCRdb keeps only in-frame clonotypes and omits some of them. Of a few hundred thousand clones detected, roughly 85% appear once; the ten largest clones hold approximately 10%. This chain uses TRBV28 with TRBJ1-1, with D tentatively TRBD1 (5 bases). The sequenced sample consisted of peripheral blood. This receptor was obtained from a woman between 70 and 85 years old with acute or convalescent COVID-19. CDR3 nucleotides: TGTGCCAGCAGCTCCTTGGGAGGGGTTAACACTGAAGCTTTCTTT. This gives the protein CASSSLGGVNTEAFF.